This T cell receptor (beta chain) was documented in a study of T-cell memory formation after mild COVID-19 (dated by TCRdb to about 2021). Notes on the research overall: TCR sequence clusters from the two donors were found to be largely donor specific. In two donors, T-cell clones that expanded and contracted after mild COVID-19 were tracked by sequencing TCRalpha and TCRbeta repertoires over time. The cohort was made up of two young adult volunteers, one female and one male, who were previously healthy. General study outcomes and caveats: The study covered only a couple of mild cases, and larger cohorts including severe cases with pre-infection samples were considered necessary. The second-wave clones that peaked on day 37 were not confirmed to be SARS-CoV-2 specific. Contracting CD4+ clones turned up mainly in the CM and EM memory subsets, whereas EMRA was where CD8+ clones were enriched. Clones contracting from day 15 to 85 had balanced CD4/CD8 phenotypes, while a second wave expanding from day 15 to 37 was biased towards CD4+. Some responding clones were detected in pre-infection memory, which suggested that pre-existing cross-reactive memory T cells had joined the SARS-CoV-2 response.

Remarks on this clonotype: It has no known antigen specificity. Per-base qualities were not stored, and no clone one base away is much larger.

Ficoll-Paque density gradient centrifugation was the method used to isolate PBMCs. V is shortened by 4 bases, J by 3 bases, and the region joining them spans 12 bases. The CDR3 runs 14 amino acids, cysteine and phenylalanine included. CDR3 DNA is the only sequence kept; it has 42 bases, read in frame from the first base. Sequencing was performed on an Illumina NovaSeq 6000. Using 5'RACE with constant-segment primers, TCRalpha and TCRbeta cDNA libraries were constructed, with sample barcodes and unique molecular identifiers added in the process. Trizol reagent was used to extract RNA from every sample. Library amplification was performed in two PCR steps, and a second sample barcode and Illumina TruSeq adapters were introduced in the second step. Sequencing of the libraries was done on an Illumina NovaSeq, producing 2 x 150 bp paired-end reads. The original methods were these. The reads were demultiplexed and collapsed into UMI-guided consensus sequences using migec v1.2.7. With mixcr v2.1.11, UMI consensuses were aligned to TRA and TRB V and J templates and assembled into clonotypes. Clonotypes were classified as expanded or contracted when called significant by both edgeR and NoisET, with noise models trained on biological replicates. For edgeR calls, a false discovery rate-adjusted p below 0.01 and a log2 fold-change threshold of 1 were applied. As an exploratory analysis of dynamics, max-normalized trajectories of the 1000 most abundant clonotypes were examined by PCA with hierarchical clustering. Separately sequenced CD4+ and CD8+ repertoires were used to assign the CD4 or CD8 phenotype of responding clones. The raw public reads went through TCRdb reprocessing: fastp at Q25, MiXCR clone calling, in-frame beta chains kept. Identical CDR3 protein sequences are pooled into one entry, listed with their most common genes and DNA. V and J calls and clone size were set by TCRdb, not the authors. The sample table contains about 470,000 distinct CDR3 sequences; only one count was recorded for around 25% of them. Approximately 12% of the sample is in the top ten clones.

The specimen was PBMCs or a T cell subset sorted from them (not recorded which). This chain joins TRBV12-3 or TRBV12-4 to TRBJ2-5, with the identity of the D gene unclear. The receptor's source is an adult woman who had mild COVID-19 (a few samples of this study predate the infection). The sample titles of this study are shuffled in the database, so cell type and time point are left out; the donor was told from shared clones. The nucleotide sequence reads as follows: TGTGCCAGCAGTTCTAGAGCCATGGAAGAGACCCAGTACTTC. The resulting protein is CASSSRAMEETQYF.